One and the same sample provided the 17 T cell receptor beta chains below, sequenced in a study of blood T cell repertoires in COVID-19. Sequenced by immunoSEQ multiplex PCR; TCRdb stores in-frame clones only, minus some. The sample holds under 45,000 clones, roughly 90% seen once. Sequenced material: peripheral blood. The source of these receptors is a human donor in a cohort sampled during active COVID-19.

Of note for this clone: Distinct nucleotide sequences in the sample also encode this CDR3. V and J are TRBV15 and TRBJ1-3; D perhaps matches TRBD1 (5 bases). CDR3 length: 15 amino acids. CDR1 and CDR2 (germline): LNHNV, YYDKDF (reference sequence). Deletions cut 0 bases from V and 2 bases from J, with 8 bases between. For the CDR3, the DNA is TGTGCCACCAGCAGAGATAGGGGCACTGGAAACACCATATATTTT. It specifies CATSRDRGTGNTIYF.

This clone was seen just once. CDR3 loop: CASSLTPTYGYTF. CDR3 nucleotide sequence: TGTGCCAGCAGTTTGACACCGACCTATGGCTACACCTTC. V gene TRBV6-5 combines with J gene TRBJ1-2, with D unresolved. Germline V gene data show CDR1 as MNHEY and CDR2 as SVGAGI. The V end lost 4 bases, the J end lost 4 bases, and 10 bases lay between the germline ends. The CDR3 totals 13 residues.

J is TRBJ2-7 and V is TRBV6-6; 8 bases are shared with TRBD1. The CDR3 consists of 15 residues. With V trimmed by 6 bases and J by 7 bases, 14 bases remained unmatched. Germline V CDR1 and CDR2: MNHNY, SVGAGI (reference sequence). The CDR3 is CASRPGTGRVSEQYF. The CDR3 DNA reads TGTGCCAGCAGACCCGGGACAGGACGCGTTTCGGAGCAGTACTTC.

The chain uses TRBV15 and TRBJ1-5, with TRBD1 as a possible D gene (6 bases). The CDR3 totals 14 residues. Germline V CDR1 and CDR2: LNHNV, YYDKDF (reference sequence). Trimming shortened V by 8 bases and J by 3 bases, and 14 bases separated the two germline ends. For the CDR3, the DNA is TGTGCCACCGACGGAACAGGGTTCAATCAGCCCCAGCATTTT. Its translation is CATDGTGFNQPQHF.

The chain employs TRBV4-3 and TRBJ2-7, with TRBD2 matching over 8 bases. Unmatched junction bases numbered 4, after V lost 0 bases and J lost 0 bases. The CDR3 has 16 residues. The germline V gene encodes CDR1 LGHNA and CDR2 YSLEER. The CDR3: CASSQDYGGASYEQYF. Here the CDR3 DNA reads TGCGCCAGCAGCCAAGATTACGGGGGGGCCTCCTACGAGCAGTACTTC.

V usage is TRBV6-5 and J usage is TRBJ1-5; perhaps TRBD1 as D (5 bases). Germline lookup yields CDR1 MNHEY and CDR2 SVGAGI. Trimming removed 5 bases from V and 4 bases from J, with 9 bases in between. The CDR3 covers 13 residues. This CDR3 reads CASSQTENQPQHF. The CDR3 DNA follows: TGTGCCAGCAGTCAGACAGAAAATCAGCCCCAGCATTTT.

This chain's CDR3 is CASSLTGSGNTIYF. DNA for the CDR3: TGTGCCAGCAGCTTGACAGGGTCTGGAAACACCATATATTTT. V usage is TRBV5-4 and J usage is TRBJ1-3; TRBD1 might be the D (6 bases). Trimming removed 1 base from V and 1 base from J, with 6 bases in between. CDR1 is SGHNT and CDR2 is YYREEE in the germline V gene (reference sequence). CDR3 length: 14 amino acids. The variable domain in full, completed from reference TRBV5-4 and TRBJ1-3, reads ETGVTQSPTHLIKTRGQQVTLRCSSQSGHNTVSWYQQALGQGPQFIFQYYREEENGRGNFPPRFSGLQFPNYSSELNVNALELDDSALYLCASSLTGSGNTIYFGEGSWLTVV.

V usage is TRBV12-3 or TRBV12-4 and J usage is TRBJ1-1, with D perhaps matching TRBD1 (5 bases). CDR3 size: 13 residues. V lost 6 bases to trimming and J lost 1 base, with 9 bases between them. DNA for the CDR3: TGTGCCAGCAGACTCCAGGGGAACACTGAAGCTTTCTTT. Amino acids: CASRLQGNTEAFF.

The chain joins TRBV29-1 to TRBJ1-1; D gene ambiguous. Germline CDR1 is SQVTM and CDR2 is ANQGSEA. The V gene lost 3 bases and the J gene lost 10 bases, with 9 bases spanning the gap. The CDR3 runs to 10 residues. CDR3 amino acids: CSVEWGGAFF. CDR3 in DNA: TGCAGCGTTGAGTGGGGAGGAGCTTTCTTT. The full variable domain, its missing parts supplied by reference TRBV29-1 and TRBJ1-1, is SAVISQKPSRDICQRGTSLTIQCQVDSQVTMMFWYRQQPGQSLTLIATANQGSEATYESGFVIDKFPISRPNLTFSTLTVSNMSPEDSSIYLCSVEWGGAFFGQGTRLTVV.

A single count supports this clone. The V and J genes are TRBV6-1 and TRBJ2-7; possible D gene TRBD1, 6 bases. V lost 0 bases to trimming and J lost 3 bases, with 15 bases between them. The germline V gene encodes CDR1 MNHNS and CDR2 SASEGT. This CDR3 region has 16 residues. The CDR3 coding sequence is TGTGCCAGCAGTGAAGCCCCAGATGGGGGCATCTACGAGCAGTACTTC. This gives the protein CASSEAPDGGIYEQYF.

This clone is a singleton in its sample. V usage is TRBV5-1 and J usage is TRBJ1-4; D may be TRBD1 (6 bases). The CDR3 totals 14 residues. V dropped 4 bases and J dropped 5 bases, with 12 bases sitting between them. Germline CDR1 reads SGHRS; CDR2 reads YFSETQ. The CDR3 DNA reads TGCGCCAGCAGCGACGGACAGAGCAATGAAAAACTGTTTTTT. It translates to CASSDGQSNEKLFF. Supplemented by reference TRBV5-1 and TRBJ1-4, the full variable domain reads KAGVTQTPRYLIKTRGQQVTLSCSPISGHRSVSWYQQTPGQGLQFLFEYFSETQRNKGNFPGRFSGRQFSNSRSEMNVSTLELGDSALYLCASSDGQSNEKLFFGSGTQLSVL.

The rearrangement links TRBV4-3 to TRBJ1-1; maybe TRBD1 (6 bases). From germline, CDR1 is LGHNA and CDR2 YSLEER. V lost 4 bases to trimming and J lost 4 bases, with 13 bases between them. This CDR3 contains 14 residues. The CDR3 here is CASSLTGWSTEAFF. The DNA for the CDR3 is TGCGCCAGCAGCCTCACAGGGTGGTCCACTGAAGCTTTCTTT.

J is TRBJ2-7 and V is TRBV7-8, with 9 bases fitting TRBD1. Trimming at V came to 5 bases and at J to 3 bases, leaving 5 bases not matched to a gene. From germline, CDR1 is SGHVS and CDR2 FQNEAQ. The CDR3 spans 14 residues. CDR3 bases: TGTGCCAGCAGCCCCCGGGACAGGGTCTACGAGCAGTACTTC. It translates to CASSPRDRVYEQYF.

The chain joins TRBV6-5 to TRBJ2-2; TRBD1 is a possible D gene (5 bases). Per the germline V gene, CDR1 is MNHEY and CDR2 is SVGAGI. V was clipped by 4 bases and J by 0 bases, with 9 bases between them. This CDR3 contains 15 residues. The CDR3 coding sequence is TGTGCCAGCAGTTCGACAGAAACGAACACCGGGGAGCTGTTTTTT. It encodes CASSSTETNTGELFF.

The chain has TRBV7-9 and TRBJ1-1; possibly TRBD1 for D (5 bases). Germline V gives CDR1 SEHNR, CDR2 FQNEAQ (reference sequence). V was cut by 1 base and J by 3 bases, with 9 bases left in between. The CDR3 consists of 14 residues. The CDR3 spells CASSLGLGDTEAFF. Written as DNA, the CDR3 is TGTGCCAGCAGCTTAGGGCTAGGGGACACTGAAGCTTTCTTT.

This chain connects TRBV11-2 to TRBJ1-3; 8 bases fit TRBD1. This CDR3 region has 17 residues. CDR1 SGHAT and CDR2 FQNNGV come from the germline V gene. Germline trimming cut 2 bases from V and 6 bases from J; bases unmatched to any gene: 12. CDR3 sequence reads: CASSLNVWTGHANTIYF. In DNA form, the CDR3 reads TGTGCCAGCAGCTTAAACGTCTGGACAGGGCACGCAAACACCATATATTTT.

The V gene is TRBV28, the J gene TRBJ2-7, with TRBD1 matching over 12 bases. This CDR3 has 16 amino acids. CDR1 is MDHEN, CDR2 SYDVKM, per germline. After removal of 2 bases from V and 3 bases from J, the junction contained 5 bases not matched to a gene. CDR3 region: CASSLIGDRGRYEQYF. The CDR3 nucleotides read TGTGCCAGCAGTTTAATAGGGGACAGGGGGCGCTACGAGCAGTACTTC.